In this sample, the clone carrying this TCR beta chain turned up many times. Its antigen is not known. The CDR3 runs 19 residues. Germline loops: CDR1 MDHEN, CDR2 SYDVKM. With V trimmed by 6 bases and J by 0 bases, 14 bases remained unmatched. Thyroid surgery took place with no prior treatment in any patient. The sample originates from a study of metastatic and nonmetastatic thyroid tumors. Study findings and constraints: Significantly greater TCR beta diversity was reportedly found in malignant thyroid tumors than in benign nodules (in blood and tumor).

TCRdb re-called clones via MiXCR from the PCR reads. The sample lists about 52,000 clones, roughly 18% seen once, with 2.5% to 3% in the top ten. Sequencing used blood. This sequence originates from a female donor with papillary thyroid cancer or a benign thyroid nodule (not recorded which). Some clones in this sample may be carry-over from other donors' samples. This chain uses TRBV28 with TRBJ2-6, with TRBD1 matching 7 bases. The CDR3 sequence: CASSQRTARGYSGANVLTF. The DNA for the CDR3 is TGTGCCAGCAGCCAGAGGACAGCCAGGGGGTACTCTGGGGCCAACGTCCTGACTTTC.